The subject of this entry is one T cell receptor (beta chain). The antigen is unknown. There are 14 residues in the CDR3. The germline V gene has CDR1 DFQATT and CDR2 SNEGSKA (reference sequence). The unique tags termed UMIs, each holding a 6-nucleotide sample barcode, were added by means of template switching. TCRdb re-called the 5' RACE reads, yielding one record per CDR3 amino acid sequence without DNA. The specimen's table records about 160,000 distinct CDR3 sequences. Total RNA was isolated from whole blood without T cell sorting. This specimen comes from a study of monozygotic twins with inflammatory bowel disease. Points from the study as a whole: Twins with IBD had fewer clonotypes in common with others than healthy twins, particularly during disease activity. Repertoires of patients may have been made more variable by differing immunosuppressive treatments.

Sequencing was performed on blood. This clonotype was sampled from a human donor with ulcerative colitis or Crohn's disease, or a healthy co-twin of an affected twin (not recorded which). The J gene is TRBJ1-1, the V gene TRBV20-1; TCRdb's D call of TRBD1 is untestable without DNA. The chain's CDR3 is CSARRNRGNTEAFF.